The 30 T cell receptor beta chains below were found in one sample sequenced in a study of early T cells in non-severe SARS-CoV-2 infection. One entry per CDR3 protein results from TCRdb running MiXCR on the 5' RACE reads. The profile shows about 50,000 distinct CDR3 sequences, more than 5.5% of them singletons. This material consisted of whole blood, taken at baseline. The receptors here all came from an adult who was a healthcare worker with PCR-confirmed SARS-CoV-2 infection or an uninfected control (not recorded which).

This clonotype has at least ten counts. The CDR3 nucleotides are TGTGCCACCAGCAGAGCCCAACGATACGAGCAGTACTTC. Encoded protein: CATSRAQRYEQYF. The gene calls are TRBV15 and TRBJ2-7; D gene uncertain. CDR1 and CDR2 from the germline V gene are LNHNV and YYDKDF (reference sequence). The CDR3 loop spans 13 amino acids. The germline V and J ends were trimmed by 1 base and 4 bases, with 8 bases remaining between them.

This clonotype has just one count. This chain connects TRBV6-2 or TRBV6-3 to TRBJ1-5; tentatively, D is TRBD1 (5 bases). The CDR3 contains 15 residues. The V end lost 2 bases, the J end lost 2 bases, and 10 bases lay between the germline ends. CDR1 and CDR2 from the germline V gene are MNHEY and SVGEGT. The CDR3 nucleotides read TGTGCCAGCAGTTACCCGGGGGAGCGCAATCAGCCCCAGCATTTT. Its translation: CASSYPGERNQPQHF.

This clonotype was observed many times. J is TRBJ2-2 and V is TRBV7-9, with D hard to call. V lost 5 bases and J lost 6, with 13 bases in between. CDR1 is SEHNR and CDR2 is FQNEAQ in the germline V gene (reference sequence). This CDR3 is built from 14 residues. CDR3 sequence (DNA): TGTGCCAGCAGCGCCCTTTGGGGTGCCGGGGAGCTGTTTTTT. This gives the protein CASSALWGAGELFF.

This clonotype was counted at least ten times. This chain connects TRBV5-1 to TRBJ2-7; 8 nucleotides match TRBD1. Germline trimming cut 1 base from V and 8 bases from J; bases unmatched to any gene: 8. Germline-derived CDR1 and CDR2 are SGHRS and YFSETQ. The CDR3 covers 14 residues. As DNA, the CDR3 is TGCGCCAGCAGCTTGAATTGGGACAGGTCTAAGCAGTACTTC. Translating gives CASSLNWDRSKQYF.

This chain connects TRBV27 to TRBJ2-7; 7 nucleotides align to TRBD1. CDR1 and CDR2 from the germline V gene are MNHEY and SMNVEV (reference sequence). V dropped 0 bases and J dropped 3; count of bases not matched to a gene: 5. This CDR3 is built from 15 residues. The CDR3 loop reads CASSLSPGQSYEQYF. DNA of the CDR3: TGTGCCAGCAGTTTATCTCCGGGACAGAGCTACGAGCAGTACTTC.

This clonotype appeared many times. This rearrangement joins TRBV6-2 or TRBV6-3 to TRBJ1-1; no firm D call. The CDR3 length is 14 residues. Germline V gives CDR1 MNHEY, CDR2 SVGEGT. The V end was cut by 2 bases, the J end by 6 bases, with 13 bases between. CDR3 region: CASSYGSLRAEAFF. CDR3 sequence (DNA): TGTGCCAGCAGTTACGGGAGCCTTAGGGCTGAAGCTTTCTTT.

This clonotype was seen repeatedly, ten times or more. The CDR3: CASRETLRLDFEQYF. The CDR3 DNA reads as TGTGCCAGCAGAGAAACACTAAGACTAGACTTCGAGCAGTACTTC. This chain uses TRBV6-5 with TRBJ2-7; possibly TRBD2 for D (6 bases). This CDR3 comprises 15 residues. Germline loops: CDR1 MNHEY, CDR2 SVGAGI. Trimming took 6 bases from V and 6 from J, leaving 21 bases between them.

The chain has TRBV7-9 and TRBJ2-1; D not resolved. This CDR3 has 15 amino acids. Deletions cut 1 base from V and 3 bases from J, with 10 bases between. Germline loops: CDR1 SEHNR, CDR2 FQNEAQ (reference sequence). CDR3 bases: TGTGCCAGCAGCTTAGACGATACGCTCTACAATGAGCAGTTCTTC. Translating it yields CASSLDDTLYNEQFF.

This clonotype has at least ten counts. The chain links TRBV13 to TRBJ2-2, with D possibly being TRBD2 (6 bases). V lost 5 bases, J lost 3 bases, and 13 bases lay in between. Germline CDR1 and CDR2: PRHDT and FYEKMQ (reference sequence). The CDR3 is made up of 15 amino acids. CDR3 loop: CASSPGGIDTGELFF. As DNA, the CDR3 is TGTGCCAGCAGCCCCGGGGGAATCGACACCGGGGAGCTGTTTTTT.

V is TRBV29-1 and J is TRBJ2-5; TRBD2 matches at 8 bases. The germline CDR1 and CDR2 sequences are SQVTM and ANQGSEA. The CDR3 runs 15 residues. J lost 1 base, V lost 6 bases, and 10 bases had no gene match. The CDR3 loop is CSVKRLSGAQETQYF. In nucleotides, the CDR3 is TGCAGCGTCAAGAGGCTTAGCGGGGCCCAAGAGACCCAGTACTTC.

This clonotype came up a few times. Germline is not matched at one junction end, which may reflect a read error. The J gene is TRBJ2-3, the V gene TRBV7-2, with D possibly matching TRBD2 (5 bases). The CDR3 runs to 15 residues. Germline lookup yields CDR1 SGHTA and CDR2 FQGNSA. The CDR3 sequence is CASSPERSSTDTQYF. Written as DNA, the CDR3 is TGTGCCAGCAGCCCAGAGCGTTCTAGCACAGATACACAGTATTTT.

This clonotype has just a few counts. CDR3 in amino acids: CASSYISGGANEQFF. The CDR3, as DNA: TGTGCCAGCAGTTACATTAGCGGGGGGGCGAATGAGCAGTTCTTC. V and J are TRBV6-2 or TRBV6-3 and TRBJ2-1, with 11 bases fitting TRBD2. This CDR3 is built from 15 residues. Trimming at V came to 2 bases and at J to 7 bases, leaving 4 bases not matched to a gene. Germline values: CDR1 MNHEY, CDR2 SVGEGT.

This clonotype came up many times. The gene calls are TRBV6-2 or TRBV6-3 and TRBJ1-1; D gene ambiguous. The CDR3 consists of 14 residues. CDR1 is MNHEY and CDR2 is SVGEGT in the germline V gene. The germline V and J ends were trimmed by 6 bases and 5 bases, with 16 bases remaining between them. The CDR3 DNA reads TGTGCCAGCAGCGGATACGGAATCGGGACTGAAGCTTTCTTT. It translates to CASSGYGIGTEAFF.

This clonotype was recorded many times. The chain recombines TRBV5-4 with TRBJ2-7; D not certain. The CDR3 runs to 13 residues. Deletions cut 0 bases from V and 2 bases from J, with 6 bases between. Per germline, CDR1 SGHNT and CDR2 YYREEE (reference sequence). CDR3 in DNA: TGTGCCAGCAGCTTGGGCCGAGCCTACGAGCAGTACTTC. Translated: CASSLGRAYEQYF.

This clonotype was picked up many times. In DNA, the CDR3 is TGTGCCAGCAGCTTGTCCGGCCAGGGGATAACTGAAGCTTTCTTT. The encoded protein is CASSLSGQGITEAFF. This rearrangement joins TRBV7-9 to TRBJ1-1, with D tentatively TRBD1 (6 bases). V lost 3 bases and J lost 5, with 16 bases in between. This CDR3 is 15 amino acids long. Germline CDR1 reads SEHNR; CDR2 reads FQNEAQ (reference sequence).

This clonotype was picked up many times. The chain has TRBV12-3 or TRBV12-4 and TRBJ2-5, with 7 nucleotides matching TRBD2. The CDR3 contains 12 residues. Losses at the gene ends were 8 bases for V and 4 bases for J; bases not matched to a gene: 4. The CDR3 nucleotides are TGTGCCAGCTCGGGAGGCGGAGAGACCCAGTACTTC. This encodes CASSGGGETQYF.

This clonotype has at least ten counts. This rearrangement joins TRBV2 to TRBJ2-7; D not certain. Germline V lookup: CDR1 SNHLY, CDR2 FYNNEI. Trimming took off 1 base at V and 2 bases at J, with 12 bases between the two ends. The CDR3 has 15 amino acids. The CDR3 sequence is CASSEGDPGPYEQYF. DNA of the CDR3: TGTGCCAGCAGTGAAGGCGACCCGGGCCCCTACGAGCAGTACTTC.

This clonotype was seen at least ten times. The CDR3 DNA reads as TGTGCCAGCAGCCAAGGATCGGCCACAGATACGCAGTATTTT. Its protein is CASSQGSATDTQYF. The rearrangement joins TRBV14 to TRBJ2-3, with D hard to call. CDR1 is SGHDN, CDR2 FVKESK, per germline. The CDR3 consists of 14 residues. V lost 1 base to trimming and J lost 2 bases, with 7 bases between them.

This clonotype was counted a few times. This chain connects TRBV5-1 to TRBJ2-5; tentative D call: TRBD1 (5 bases). Germline CDR1 SGHRS, CDR2 YFSETQ. CDR3 size: 13 residues. Trimming stripped 4 bases from V and 3 bases from J, with 10 bases between. Written as DNA, the CDR3 is TGCGCCAGCAGCCCCCTGACAGAAGAGACCCAGTACTTC. This translates into CASSPLTEETQYF.

Ten or more counts support this clonotype. This chain links TRBV5-1 with TRBJ2-3, with TRBD1 identical over 9 bases. CDR3 length: 15 residues. V lost 4 bases to trimming and J lost 6 bases; unmatched junction nucleotides: 9. Per germline, CDR1 SGHRS and CDR2 YFSETQ. Here the CDR3 DNA reads TGCGCCAGCAGCCTCCAGGGACAGGGAAGGGATACGCAGTATTTT. Translated, it gives CASSLQGQGRDTQYF.

This clonotype has ten or more counts. The V and J genes are TRBV4-3 and TRBJ2-7; possibly TRBD2 for D (5 bases). The CDR3 has 15 amino acids. V was shortened by 2 bases and J by 0 bases, with 11 bases between the two germline ends. CDR1 LGHNA and CDR2 YSLEER come from the germline V gene. The CDR3 sequence is CASSQTAGNSYEQYF. In DNA, the CDR3 is TGCGCCAGCAGCCAAACCGCCGGGAACTCCTACGAGCAGTACTTC.

The table lists this clonotype with many counts. This chain uses TRBV2 with TRBJ2-6, with unresolved D. Deletions cut 1 base from V and 0 bases from J, with 10 bases between. The CDR3 has 17 amino acids. The germline gives CDR1 SNHLY, CDR2 FYNNEI. CDR3 protein: CASSEGPWSSGANVLTF. In nucleotides, the CDR3 is TGTGCCAGCAGTGAAGGTCCCTGGTCCTCTGGGGCCAACGTCCTGACTTTC.

This clonotype has only a few counts. The rearrangement joins TRBV5-5 to TRBJ1-3; 8 bases match TRBD1. Germline CDR1 reads SGHKS; CDR2 reads YYEKEE (reference sequence). The CDR3 length is 16 residues. J gave up 5 bases and V 5 bases, and 12 bases lay outside the gene matches. In DNA form, the CDR3 reads TGTGCCAGCAGTCAAAACCCCGGACAGGGACGAAACACCATATATTTT. Translating it yields CASSQNPGQGRNTIYF.

This clonotype was seen a few times. The genes are TRBV24-1 and TRBJ2-6; a possible D gene is TRBD1 (6 bases). Germline CDR1 reads KGHDR; CDR2 reads SFDVKD. This CDR3 has 18 residues. With 4 bases removed from V and 4 bases from J, the gap between germline ends came to 19 bases. The CDR3 coding sequence is TGTGCCACCAGTGACCCTGGACAGCCTCGGATCGGGGCCAACGTCCTGACTTTC. Its translation is CATSDPGQPRIGANVLTF.

This clonotype was counted many times. The V and J genes are TRBV7-9 and TRBJ2-7; 7 positions match TRBD1. The CDR3 loop spans 13 amino acids. Germline V gene data show CDR1 as SEHNR and CDR2 as FQNEAQ (reference sequence). V was clipped by 5 bases and J by 2 bases; unmatched bases: 3. The DNA of the CDR3 is TGTGCCAGCAGCCGACAGGGCCCCTACGAGCAGTACTTC. Its protein is CASSRQGPYEQYF.

In its sample, this clonotype was seen many times. The chain combines TRBV10-3 with TRBJ2-5, with 7 bases lining up with TRBD1. The CDR3 length is 16 residues. The V gene end was trimmed by 9 bases and the J gene end by 3 bases; junction bases not matched to a gene: 16. Germline-derived CDR1 and CDR2 are ENHRY and SYGVKD. The DNA for the CDR3 is TGTGCCATTTCCGCTTATATTGGGACAGCCAAAGAGACCCAGTACTTC. Protein: CAISAYIGTAKETQYF.

The V and J genes are TRBV4-2 and TRBJ2-3; 8 bases map to TRBD1. Germline values: CDR1 LGHNA, CDR2 YNFKEQ. With V trimmed by 0 bases and J by 5 bases, 7 bases remained unmatched. CDR3 length: 16 amino acids. The CDR3, as DNA: TGTGCCAGCAGCCAAGATACAGGGGGGTCAAAAGATACGCAGTATTTT. Translated: CASSQDTGGSKDTQYF.

A few counts support this clonotype. In nucleotides, the CDR3 is TGCGCCAGCAGCCGTGGGACTAGCGGGGGTTTTAACCCCCAAGAGACCCAGTACTTC. As protein: CASSRGTSGGFNPQETQYF. The rearrangement links TRBV4-1 to TRBJ2-5; 14 nucleotides agree with TRBD2. Trimming cost V 4 bases and J 1 base; bases outside gene matches: 11. This CDR3 is 19 amino acids long. CDR1 is MGHRA, CDR2 YSYEKL, per germline.

This chain uses TRBV29-1 with TRBJ2-7; 9 bases map to TRBD1. J gave up 6 bases and V 7 bases, and 4 bases lay outside the gene matches. Germline V gene lookup returns CDR1 SQVTM and CDR2 ANQGSEA. The CDR3 is 11 amino acids. Written as DNA, the CDR3 is TGCAGCGGGACAGGGGTTGGCGAGCAGTACTTC. Its protein product is CSGTGVGEQYF.

The chain links TRBV30 to TRBJ1-1; weak D call: TRBD1 (5 bases). The germline V gene has CDR1 GTSNPN and CDR2 SVGIG (reference sequence). V was clipped by 5 bases and J by 2 bases, with 15 bases between them. The CDR3 loop spans 14 amino acids. Written as DNA, the CDR3 is TGTGCCTGGCACGGGGGATTGCTAAACACTGAAGCTTTCTTT. This codes for CAWHGGLLNTEAFF.